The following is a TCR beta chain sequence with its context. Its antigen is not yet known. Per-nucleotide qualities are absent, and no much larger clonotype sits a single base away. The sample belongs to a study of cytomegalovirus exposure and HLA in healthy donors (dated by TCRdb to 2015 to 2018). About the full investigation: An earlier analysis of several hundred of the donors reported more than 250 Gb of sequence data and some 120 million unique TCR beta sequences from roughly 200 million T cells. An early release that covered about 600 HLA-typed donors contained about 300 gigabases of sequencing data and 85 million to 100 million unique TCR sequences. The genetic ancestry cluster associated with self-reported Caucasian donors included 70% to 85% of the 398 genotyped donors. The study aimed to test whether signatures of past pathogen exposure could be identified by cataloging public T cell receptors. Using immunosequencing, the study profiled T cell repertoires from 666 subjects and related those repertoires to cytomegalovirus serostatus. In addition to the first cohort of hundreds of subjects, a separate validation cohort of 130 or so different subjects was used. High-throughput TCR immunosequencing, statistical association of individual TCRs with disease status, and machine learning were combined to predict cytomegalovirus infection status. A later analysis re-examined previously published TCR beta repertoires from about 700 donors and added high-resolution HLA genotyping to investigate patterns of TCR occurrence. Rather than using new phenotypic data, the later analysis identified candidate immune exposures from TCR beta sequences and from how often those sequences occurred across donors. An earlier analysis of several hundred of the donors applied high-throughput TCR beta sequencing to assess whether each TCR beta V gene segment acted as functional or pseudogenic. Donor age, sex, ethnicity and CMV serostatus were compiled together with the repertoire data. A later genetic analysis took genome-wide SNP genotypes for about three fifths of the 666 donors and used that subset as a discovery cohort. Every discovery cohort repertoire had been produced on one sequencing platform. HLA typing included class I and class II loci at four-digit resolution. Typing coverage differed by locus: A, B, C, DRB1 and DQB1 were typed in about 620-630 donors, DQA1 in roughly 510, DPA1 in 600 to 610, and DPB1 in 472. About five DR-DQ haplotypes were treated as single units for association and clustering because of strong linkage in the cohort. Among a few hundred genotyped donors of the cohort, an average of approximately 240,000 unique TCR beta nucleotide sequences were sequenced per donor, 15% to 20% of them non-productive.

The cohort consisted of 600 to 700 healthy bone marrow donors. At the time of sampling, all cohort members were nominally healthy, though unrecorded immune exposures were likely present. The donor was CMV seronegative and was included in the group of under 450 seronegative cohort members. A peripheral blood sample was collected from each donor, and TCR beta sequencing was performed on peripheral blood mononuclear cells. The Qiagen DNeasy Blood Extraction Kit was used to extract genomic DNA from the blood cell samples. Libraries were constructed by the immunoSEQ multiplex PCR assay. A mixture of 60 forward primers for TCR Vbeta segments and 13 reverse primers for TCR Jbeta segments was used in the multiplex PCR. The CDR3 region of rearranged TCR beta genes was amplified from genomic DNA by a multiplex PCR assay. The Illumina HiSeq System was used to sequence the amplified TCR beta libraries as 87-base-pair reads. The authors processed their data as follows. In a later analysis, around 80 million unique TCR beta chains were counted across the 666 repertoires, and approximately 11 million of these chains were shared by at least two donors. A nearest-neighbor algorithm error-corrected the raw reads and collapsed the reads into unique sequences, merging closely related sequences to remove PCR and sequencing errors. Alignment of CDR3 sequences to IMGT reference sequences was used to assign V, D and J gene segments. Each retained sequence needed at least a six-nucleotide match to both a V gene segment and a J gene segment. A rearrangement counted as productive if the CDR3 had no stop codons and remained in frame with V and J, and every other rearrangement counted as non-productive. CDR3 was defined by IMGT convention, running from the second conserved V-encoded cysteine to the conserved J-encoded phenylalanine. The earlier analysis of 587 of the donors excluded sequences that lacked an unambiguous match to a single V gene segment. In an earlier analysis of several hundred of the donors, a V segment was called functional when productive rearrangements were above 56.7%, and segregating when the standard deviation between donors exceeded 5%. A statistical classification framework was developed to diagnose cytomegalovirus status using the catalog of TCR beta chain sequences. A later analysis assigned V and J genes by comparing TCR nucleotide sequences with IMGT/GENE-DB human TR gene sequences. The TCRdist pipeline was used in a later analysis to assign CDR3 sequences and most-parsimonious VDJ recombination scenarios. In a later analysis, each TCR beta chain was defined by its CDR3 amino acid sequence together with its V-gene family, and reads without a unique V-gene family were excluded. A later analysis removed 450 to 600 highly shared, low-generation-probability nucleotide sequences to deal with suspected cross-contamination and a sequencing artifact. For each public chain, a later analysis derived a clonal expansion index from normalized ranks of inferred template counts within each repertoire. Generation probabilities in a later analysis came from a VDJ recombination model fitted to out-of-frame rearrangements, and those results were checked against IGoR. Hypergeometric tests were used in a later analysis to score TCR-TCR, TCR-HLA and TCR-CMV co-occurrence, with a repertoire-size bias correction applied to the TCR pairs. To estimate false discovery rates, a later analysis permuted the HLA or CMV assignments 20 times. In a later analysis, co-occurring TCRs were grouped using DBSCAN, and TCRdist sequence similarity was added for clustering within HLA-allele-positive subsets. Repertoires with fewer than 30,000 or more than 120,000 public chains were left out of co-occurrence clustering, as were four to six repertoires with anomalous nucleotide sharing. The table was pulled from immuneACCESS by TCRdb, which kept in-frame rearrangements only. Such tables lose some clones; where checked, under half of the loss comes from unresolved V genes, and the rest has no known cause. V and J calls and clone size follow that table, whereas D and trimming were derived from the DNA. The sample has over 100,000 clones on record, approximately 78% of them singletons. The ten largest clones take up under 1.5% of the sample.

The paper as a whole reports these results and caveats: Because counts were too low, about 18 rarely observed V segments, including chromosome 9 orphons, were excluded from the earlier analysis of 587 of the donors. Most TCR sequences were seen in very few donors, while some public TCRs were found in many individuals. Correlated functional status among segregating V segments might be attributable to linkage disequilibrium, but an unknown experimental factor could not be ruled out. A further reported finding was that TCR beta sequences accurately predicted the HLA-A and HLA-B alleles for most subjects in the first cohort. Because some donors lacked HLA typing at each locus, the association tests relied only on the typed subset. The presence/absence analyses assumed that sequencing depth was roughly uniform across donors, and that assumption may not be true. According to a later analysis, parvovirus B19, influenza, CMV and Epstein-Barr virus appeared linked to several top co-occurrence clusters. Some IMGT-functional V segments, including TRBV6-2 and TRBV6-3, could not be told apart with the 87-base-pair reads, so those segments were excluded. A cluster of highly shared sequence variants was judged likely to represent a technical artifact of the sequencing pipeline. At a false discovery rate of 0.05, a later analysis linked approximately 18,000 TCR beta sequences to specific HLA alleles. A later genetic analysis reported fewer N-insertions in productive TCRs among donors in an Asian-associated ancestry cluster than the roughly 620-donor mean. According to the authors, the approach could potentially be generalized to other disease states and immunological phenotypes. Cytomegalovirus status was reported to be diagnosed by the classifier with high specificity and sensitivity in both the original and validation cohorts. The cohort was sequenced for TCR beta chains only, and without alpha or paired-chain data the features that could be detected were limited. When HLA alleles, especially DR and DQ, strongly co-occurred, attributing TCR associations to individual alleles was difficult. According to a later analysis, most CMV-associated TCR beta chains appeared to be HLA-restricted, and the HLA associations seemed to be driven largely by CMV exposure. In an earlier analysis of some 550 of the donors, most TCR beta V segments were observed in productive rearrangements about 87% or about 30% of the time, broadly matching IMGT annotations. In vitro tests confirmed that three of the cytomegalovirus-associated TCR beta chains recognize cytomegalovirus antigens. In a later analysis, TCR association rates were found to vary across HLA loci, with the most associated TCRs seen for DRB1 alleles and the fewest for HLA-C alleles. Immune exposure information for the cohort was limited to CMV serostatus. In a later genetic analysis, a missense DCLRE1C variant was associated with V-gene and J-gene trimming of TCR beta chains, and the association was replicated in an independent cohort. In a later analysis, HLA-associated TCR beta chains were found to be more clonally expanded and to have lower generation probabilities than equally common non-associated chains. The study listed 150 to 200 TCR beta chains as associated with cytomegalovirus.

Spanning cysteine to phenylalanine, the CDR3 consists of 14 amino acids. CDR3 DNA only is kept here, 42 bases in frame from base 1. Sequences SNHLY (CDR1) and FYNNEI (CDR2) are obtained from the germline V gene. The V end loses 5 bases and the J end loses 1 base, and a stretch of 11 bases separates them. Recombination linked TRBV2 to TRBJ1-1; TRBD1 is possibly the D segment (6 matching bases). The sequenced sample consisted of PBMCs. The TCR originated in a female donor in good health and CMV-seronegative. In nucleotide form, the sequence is TGTGCCAGCAGTACGGGACATACGAACACTGAAGCTTTCTTT. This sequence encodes CASSTGHTNTEAFF.